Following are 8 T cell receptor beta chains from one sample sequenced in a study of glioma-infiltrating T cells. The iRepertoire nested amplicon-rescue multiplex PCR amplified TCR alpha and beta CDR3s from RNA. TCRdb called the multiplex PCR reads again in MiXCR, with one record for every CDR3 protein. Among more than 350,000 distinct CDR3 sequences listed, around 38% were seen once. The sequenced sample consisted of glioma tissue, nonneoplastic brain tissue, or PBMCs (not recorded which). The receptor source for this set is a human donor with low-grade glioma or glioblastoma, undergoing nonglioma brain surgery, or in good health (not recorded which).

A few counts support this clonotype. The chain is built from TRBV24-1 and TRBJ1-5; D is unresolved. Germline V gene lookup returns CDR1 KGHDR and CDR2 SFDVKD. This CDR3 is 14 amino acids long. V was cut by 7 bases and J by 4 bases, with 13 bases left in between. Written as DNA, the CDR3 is TGTGCCACCAGAGACCAACGGGGAAATCAGCCCCAGCATTTT. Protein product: CATRDQRGNQPQHF.

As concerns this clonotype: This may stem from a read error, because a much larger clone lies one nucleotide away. This CDR3 reads CASRTGLGYAF. In nucleotides, the CDR3 is TGTGCCAGCCGGACAGGGTTAGGCTACGCCTTC. This chain uses TRBV25-1 with TRBJ1-2, with 8 nucleotides matching TRBD1. The germline V gene encodes CDR1 MGHDK and CDR2 SYGVNS. The CDR3 runs to 11 residues.

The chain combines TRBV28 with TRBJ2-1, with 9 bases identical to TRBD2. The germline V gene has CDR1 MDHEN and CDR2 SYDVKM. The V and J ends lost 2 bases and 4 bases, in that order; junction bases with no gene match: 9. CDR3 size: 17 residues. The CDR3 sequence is CASSLMSSGMEYNEQFF. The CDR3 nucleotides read TGTGCCAGCAGTTTAATGTCTAGCGGGATGGAGTACAATGAGCAGTTCTTC.

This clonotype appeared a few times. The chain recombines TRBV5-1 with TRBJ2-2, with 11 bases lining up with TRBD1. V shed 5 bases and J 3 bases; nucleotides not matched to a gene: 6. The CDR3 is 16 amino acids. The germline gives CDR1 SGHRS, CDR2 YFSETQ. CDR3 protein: CASRRRDRGYTGELFF. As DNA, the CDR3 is TGCGCCAGCAGGCGGAGGGACAGGGGGTACACCGGGGAGCTGTTTTTT.

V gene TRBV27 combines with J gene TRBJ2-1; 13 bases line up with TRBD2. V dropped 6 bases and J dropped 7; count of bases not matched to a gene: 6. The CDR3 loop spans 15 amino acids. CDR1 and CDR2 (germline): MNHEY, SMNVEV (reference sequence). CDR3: CASSTGTSGNNEQFF. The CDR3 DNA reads TGTGCCAGCAGCACCGGGACTAGCGGGAATAATGAGCAGTTCTTC.

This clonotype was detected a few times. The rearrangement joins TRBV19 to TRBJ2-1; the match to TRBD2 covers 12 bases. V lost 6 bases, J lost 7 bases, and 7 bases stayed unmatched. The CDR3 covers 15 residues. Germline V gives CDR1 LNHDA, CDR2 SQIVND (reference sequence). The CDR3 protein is CASRPLAGGPNEQFF. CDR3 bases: TGTGCCAGTAGACCTCTAGCGGGAGGGCCGAATGAGCAGTTCTTC.

This CDR3 reads CASSQVHSVSPGANVLTF. Written as DNA, the CDR3 is TGTGCCAGCAGCCAGGTGCATAGCGTAAGCCCTGGGGCCAACGTCCTGACTTTC. The chain links TRBV4-2 to TRBJ2-6; maybe TRBD2 (5 bases). The CDR3 length is 18 residues. From germline, CDR1 is LGHNA and CDR2 YNFKEQ. V lost 3 bases, J lost 2 bases, and 17 bases lay in between.

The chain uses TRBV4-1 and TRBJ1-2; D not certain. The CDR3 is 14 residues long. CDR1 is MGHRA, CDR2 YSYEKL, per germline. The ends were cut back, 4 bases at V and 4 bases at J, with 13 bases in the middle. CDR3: CASSRRESFYGYTF. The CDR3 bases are TGCGCCAGCAGCCGGAGGGAGTCTTTCTATGGCTACACCTTC.